The sequence of this TCR beta chain was determined in a study of cytomegalovirus exposure and HLA in healthy donors. Whole-study results and caveats: V- and J-gene trimming in TCR beta was tied to a missense DCLRE1C variant by an analysis performed later. A later analysis showed HLA-associated TCR beta chains outstripping equally common others in clonal expansion. At a 0.05 false discovery rate, a later analysis found 18,000 or so TCR beta sequences to be associated with HLA alleles.

The CDR3 covers 18 residues. The ends lost 5 bases at V and 4 bases at J; junction bases unmatched: 19. The germline V gene has CDR1 MNHEY and CDR2 SMNVEV (reference sequence). The sample holds a few counts of this clone. Its target is not known. Despite likely unrecorded immune exposures, the donors were nominally healthy at the time of sampling. PCR amplification relied on 60 Vbeta primers (plus 13 Jbeta primers). Here immunoSEQ multiplex PCR was the method, and the copy in TCRdb shows in-frame clones only, minus some. Among approximately 97,000 clones listed, around 77% were seen once. The genes are TRBV27 and TRBJ1-1, with 7 bases fitting TRBD1. The sequencing sample was made of PBMCs. The sequence came from a male donor in good health and CMV-seropositive. The CDR3 here is CASSVKSHRGIIGTEAFF. In nucleotides, the CDR3 is TGTGCCAGCAGTGTTAAATCTCACAGGGGTATTATCGGCACTGAAGCTTTCTTT.